Described below is a single T cell receptor beta chain sequence and its context. Antigen: not known. The protocol was immunoSEQ multiplex PCR, while the TCRdb copy is restricted to in-frame clones and leaves out a portion. The data contain more than 100,000 clones, more than 75% of them singletons. This entry belongs to a study of cytomegalovirus exposure and HLA in healthy donors. Regarding the study as a whole: The authors enumerated 180 or so TCR beta chains as linked to cytomegalovirus. It was confirmed in vitro that a few of the CMV-associated chains were specific for CMV antigens. The TCR clusters that emerged in the first cohort tended, a later analysis found, to co-occur in the roughly 130 validation repertoires.

The source of this sequence is a woman younger than 30 in good health and CMV-seropositive. Sequenced material: PBMCs.

The CDR3 region has the DNA TGCAGCGTTGAGTTACGGGGGAACACTGAAGCTTTCTTT. This gives the protein CSVELRGNTEAFF. The J gene is TRBJ1-1, the V gene TRBV29-1; no clear D. V dropped 3 bases and J dropped 1 base, with 9 bases sitting between them. The CDR3 is 13 amino acids. Germline values: CDR1 SQVTM, CDR2 ANQGSEA. Based on the CDR3 plus reference TRBV29-1 and TRBJ1-1, the full variable domain is SAVISQKPSRDICQRGTSLTIQCQVDSQVTMMFWYRQQPGQSLTLIATANQGSEATYESGFVIDKFPISRPNLTFSTLTVSNMSPEDSSIYLCSVELRGNTEAFFGQGTRLTVV.